These 9 T cell receptor beta chains originate from one sample sequenced in a study of T cell repertoires in cytomegalovirus infection. TCRdb itself ran the reads through MiXCR, one entry per CDR3 protein. The profile shows a few hundred thousand distinct CDR3 sequences, 15% to 20% of them singletons. The sequenced sample consisted of PBMCs. Receptor source: a human donor in good health (CMV status not recorded). Some clones in this sample may be carry-over from other donors' samples.

This chain links TRBV20-1 with TRBJ1-6; D not certain. Germline CDR1 DFQATT, CDR2 SNEGSKA (reference sequence). V lost 0 bases and J 1 base, leaving 22 bases between the germline ends. CDR3 length: 20 amino acids. The chain's CDR3 is CSARDLLSMAFGSYNSPLHF. CDR3 in DNA: TGCAGTGCTAGAGATCTCCTATCTATGGCATTCGGATCCTATAATTCACCCCTCCACTTT.

At least ten counts were recorded for this clonotype. The V call is TRBV4-1, the J call TRBJ2-3; possibly TRBD2 for D (6 bases). Germline loops: CDR1 MGHRA, CDR2 YSYEKL. V lost 0 bases and J lost 2, with 12 bases in between. CDR3 size: 16 residues. The CDR3 sequence: CASSQDGRSLTDTQYF. Written as DNA, the CDR3 is TGCGCCAGCAGCCAAGACGGGAGAAGCCTCACAGATACGCAGTATTTT.

In its sample, this clonotype was seen many times. The J gene is TRBJ2-3, the V gene TRBV6-1, with 7 bases matching TRBD1. Germline CDR1 is MNHNS and CDR2 is SASEGT. V lost 7 bases, J lost 4 bases, and 5 bases stayed unmatched. The CDR3 totals 13 residues. The CDR3 DNA follows: TGTGCCAGCACCGGACAGGCGGCAGATACGCAGTATTTT. Its translation is CASTGQAADTQYF.

The V call is TRBV20-1, the J call TRBJ2-2; 8 positions match TRBD2. CDR1 is DFQATT, CDR2 SNEGSKA, per germline (reference sequence). Germline trimming cut 5 bases from V and 0 bases from J; bases unmatched to any gene: 5. CDR3 length: 15 amino acids. The CDR3 reads CSAPGGAPNTGELFF. Written as DNA, the CDR3 is TGCAGTGCTCCCGGGGGGGCTCCGAACACCGGGGAGCTGTTTTTT.

This clonotype was seen ten or more times. The rearrangement links TRBV3-1 to TRBJ1-5, with TRBD1 matching over 10 bases. Per the germline V gene, CDR1 is LGHDT and CDR2 is YNNKEL (reference sequence). The V gene end was trimmed by 4 bases and the J gene end by 6 bases; junction bases not matched to a gene: 6. The CDR3 runs to 15 residues. The DNA of the CDR3 is TGTGCCAGCAGCCCGGGACAGGGGATTAGTCAGCCCCAGCATTTT. Its translation: CASSPGQGISQPQHF.

This clonotype has only a few counts. The chain recombines TRBV7-4 with TRBJ2-7; D remains unclear. Trimming cost V 0 bases and J 4 bases, with 10 bases left between them. In germline, CDR1 is SGHVT, CDR2 SQSDAQ. This CDR3 contains 14 residues. Here the CDR3 reads CASSLALQGYEQYF. CDR3 DNA: TGTGCCAGCAGCTTAGCGCTTCAAGGATACGAGCAGTACTTC.

The chain carries TRBV2 and TRBJ2-7, with a weak D call TRBD1 (6 bases). The CDR3 is made up of 12 amino acids. V lost 2 bases to trimming and J lost 6 bases, with 8 bases between them. Germline assignment: CDR1 SNHLY and CDR2 FYNNEI. DNA of the CDR3: TGTGCCAGCAGTGAACAGGGGCCCGAGCAGTACTTC. It codes for CASSEQGPEQYF.

The V and J genes are TRBV6-1 and TRBJ2-5; D unclear. CDR1 is MNHNS and CDR2 is SASEGT in the germline V gene. This CDR3 is 11 amino acids long. V was trimmed by 5 bases and J by 4 bases, leaving 5 bases between them. The CDR3 here is CASSPPETQYF. For the CDR3, the DNA is TGTGCCAGCAGTCCCCCAGAGACCCAGTACTTC.

In nucleotides, the CDR3 is TGTGCCAGCAGTCCCCGGAGTAACGAGCAGTACTTC. It translates to CASSPRSNEQYF. The chain has TRBV6-2 or TRBV6-3 and TRBJ2-7; D is ambiguous. The CDR3 has 12 amino acids. Germline CDR1 is MNHEY and CDR2 is SVGEGT. The V gene lost 5 bases and the J gene lost 5 bases, with 10 bases spanning the gap.